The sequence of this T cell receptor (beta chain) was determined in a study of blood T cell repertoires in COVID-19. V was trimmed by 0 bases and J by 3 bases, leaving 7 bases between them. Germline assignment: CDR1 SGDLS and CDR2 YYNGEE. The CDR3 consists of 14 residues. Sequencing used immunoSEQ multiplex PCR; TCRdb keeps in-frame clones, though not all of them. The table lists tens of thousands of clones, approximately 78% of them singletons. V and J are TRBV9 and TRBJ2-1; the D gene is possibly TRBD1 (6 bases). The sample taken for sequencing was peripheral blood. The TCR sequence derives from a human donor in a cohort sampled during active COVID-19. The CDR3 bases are TGTGCCAGCAGCGTAGAGGACAGCTACAATGAGCAGTTCTTC. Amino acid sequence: CASSVEDSYNEQFF.